This TCR beta chain was documented in a study of identical twins. The study, taken as a whole, reports: Out-of-frame beta sequences exhibited a weaker degree of excess twin sharing. Invariant MAIT and iNKT cells could partly confound zero-insertion analyses. Within cord blood, abundant beta clonotypes carried fewer insertions, but memory repertoires showed no such trend.

Trimming took 6 bases from V and 8 from J; bases not matched to a gene: 3. The CDR3 is made up of 12 amino acids. This clonotype appeared many times. Its antigen is as yet unknown. TCRdb independently ran MiXCR on the 5' RACE reads; one entry per CDR3 protein. Of approximately 220,000 distinct CDR3 sequences listed, 7.5% were seen once; the top ten hold around 2.1%. These same data were also listed under a study on yellow fever vaccine responses in identical twins. That paper notes: As reported, the vaccine T cell response of twins seemed partly convergent and partly personalized.

The J gene is TRBJ1-2, the V gene TRBV12-3 or TRBV12-4, with TRBD1 matching 10 bases. The sequence derives from a woman aged 18-35 years in good health. Sequenced material: memory (CD45RO+) T cells sorted from blood. CDR3 sequence reads: CASRTGGTGYTF. In nucleotides, the CDR3 is TGTGCCAGCAGGACAGGGGGCACAGGCTACACCTTC.